Sequencing of this TCR beta chain was carried out in a study of T-cell memory formation after mild COVID-19. Study summary: TCR clusters were mostly donor specific.

Study-wide findings and caveats: Later expanders leaned CD4+, whereas day 15 to 85 contracting clones were balanced CD4/CD8. Cross-reactive memory appears to have joined, as suggested by some responding clones showing up in pre-infection memory.

Looked up from germline, CDR1 is SGHTA and CDR2 is FQGNSA. This CDR3 spans 12 amino acids. The ends were cut back, 9 bases at V and 3 bases at J, with 12 bases in the middle. Amplification by 5'RACE using constant-segment primers produced TCR alpha and TCR beta cDNA libraries that carried sample barcodes and UMIs. TCRdb re-called the 5' RACE reads through MiXCR, storing one row per CDR3 protein. Of 390,000 or so distinct CDR3 sequences listed, approximately 15% are singletons. This clonotype was observed a few times. Its antigen is undetermined. This chain joins TRBV7-2 and TRBJ2-7; no clear D. The clonotype originates from a man between 18 and 29 years old who had mild COVID-19 (a few samples of this study predate the infection). Cell type and time point are not known. What was sequenced was PBMCs or a T cell subset sorted from them (not recorded which). The CDR3 loop is CASRTDLYEQYF. CDR3 bases: TGTGCCAGTCGGACGGATCTCTACGAGCAGTACTTC.